The rows below give T cell receptor beta chains drawn from one sample of a study of graft-versus-host responses after intestinal transplantation. Assay used: immunoSEQ multiplex PCR; TCRdb lists only in-frame clones, some missing. The table includes about 70,000 clones, about 90% detected once. These receptors are not linked to any known antigen. Specimen: unstimulated CD8+ T cells sorted from spleen or lymph node cells, collected before intestinal transplant. These receptor sequences come from a human donor who received an intestinal transplant. Both conserved end residues are part of each CDR3. Fields, in order: CDR3 length, clone size, J gene, D gene, V gene, CDR3 DNA, CDR3 protein. D genes are given only for firm matches. A row's size may be missing; if present it is once, few, many or a size class.

>12|-|TRBJ2-7|-|TRBV6-1
TGTGCCAGCAGGGATGACAGCTACGAGCAGTACTTC
CASRDDSYEQYF
>15|-|TRBJ1-2|TRBD1|TRBV10-3
TGTGCCATCAGTGAGAGTACAGGGGTTGTGAGGGGCTACACCTTC
CAISESTGVVRGYTF
>16|-|TRBJ2-2|-|TRBV5-6
TGTGCCAGCAGCTTGGTTCGGACTGGGAACACCGGGGAGCTGTTTTTT
CASSLVRTGNTGELFF
>17|-|TRBJ1-1|-|TRBV19
TGTGCCAGTAGTATCGGGGAGTGGGGATCATCGGGCACTGAAGCTTTCTTT
CASSIGEWGSSGTEAFF
>13|-|TRBJ1-5|-|TRBV5-1
TGCGCCAGCAGCCCCCTTAGTAATCAGCCCCAGCATTTT
CASSPLSNQPQHF
>12|-|TRBJ1-1|-|TRBV2
TGTGCCAGCGGGGTTAGGGGGACTGAAGCTTTCTTT
CASGVRGTEAFF
>12|-|TRBJ2-7|-|TRBV25-1
TGTGCCAGCAGTGATTTACAGGACGAGCAGTACTTC
CASSDLQDEQYF
>13|once|TRBJ2-1|-|TRBV19
TGTGCCAGTAGTCAGCAGGGGGGAAATGAGCAGTTCTTC
CASSQQGGNEQFF
>13|-|TRBJ2-2|-|TRBV13
TGTGCCAGCAGCTTAGTTCCAACCGGGGAGCTGTTTTTT
CASSLVPTGELFF
>15|-|TRBJ2-1|TRBD1|TRBV6-6
TGTGCCAGCAGTTACTCAGGGACAGCCTACAATGAGCAGTTCTTC
CASSYSGTAYNEQFF
>15|-|TRBJ2-7|-|TRBV5-4
TGTGCCAGCAGCTTGGGACAGGGAGGCTCCTACGAGCAGTACTTC
CASSLGQGGSYEQYF
>15|once|TRBJ1-2|TRBD1|TRBV11-2
TGTGCCAGCAGCTCCCCCGGGACAGACTCCTATGGCTACACCTTC
CASSSPGTDSYGYTF
>13|-|TRBJ2-5|-|TRBV7-9
TGTGCCAGCAGCTTAGCCCTCCAAGAGACCCAGTACTTC
CASSLALQETQYF
>13|-|TRBJ2-2|-|TRBV6-1
TGTGCCAGCGGCGACTGGGACACCGGGGAGCTGTTTTTT
CASGDWDTGELFF
>14|-|TRBJ1-4|-|TRBV7-7
TGTGCTAGCAGCTTAGGAGGGACTAATGAAAAACTGTTTTTT
CASSLGGTNEKLFF
>17|-|TRBJ1-6|TRBD1|TRBV13
TGTGCCAGCAGCTTATCCCCCGGACAGGGAGGGAATTCACCCCTCCACTTT
CASSLSPGQGGNSPLHF
>14|-|TRBJ1-1|-|TRBV2
TGTGCCAGCGGAGGGATTCTGGCTCGGGCTGAAGCTTTCTTT
CASGGILARAEAFF
>12|-|TRBJ2-3|-|TRBV11-2
TGTGCCAGCAGCTTATTCTCAGATACGCAGTATTTT
CASSLFSDTQYF
>14|-|TRBJ1-2|-|TRBV27
TGTGCCAGCACTACAGGGCTAGCTAACTATGGCTACACCTTC
CASTTGLANYGYTF
>15|-|TRBJ1-2|-|TRBV9
TGTGCCAGCAGCCCCCGACAGAGCGCTAACTATGGCTACACCTTC
CASSPRQSANYGYTF
>14|-|TRBJ2-7|TRBD1|TRBV11-2
TGTGCCAGCAGCCCCGGGACAGGAGACTACGAGCAGTACTTC
CASSPGTGDYEQYF
>12|-|TRBJ2-7|-|TRBV15
TGTGCCACCAGCAGAGAAGGGGTCGAGCAGTACTTC
CATSREGVEQYF
>15|-|TRBJ1-5|TRBD1|TRBV6-6
TGTGCCAGCACCACAAGGACAGGGGGCATTCAGCCCCAGCATTTT
CASTTRTGGIQPQHF
>15|-|TRBJ2-7|TRBD1|TRBV15
TGTGCCACCAGCAGGGACTCGGGGACAGCCTACGAGCAGTACTTC
CATSRDSGTAYEQYF
>13|-|TRBJ1-1|-|TRBV25-1
TGTGCCAGCAGTGACACAACAGGGAATGAAGCTTTCTTT
CASSDTTGNEAFF